This is a list of T cell receptor beta chains from one sample in a study of cytomegalovirus exposure and HLA in healthy donors. Assay: immunoSEQ multiplex PCR; the TCRdb copy retains only in-frame clones and omits some. The table lists over 130,000 clones, around 66% of them singletons. Sequencing was performed on PBMCs. Receptors were obtained from a woman aged 60-75 years in good health and CMV-seronegative. Each CDR3 is given with its conserved first and last residue. Each record gives: J gene, D gene, V gene, clone size, CDR3 protein, CDR3 DNA. D genes are given only for firm matches. Expanded clones get a size class; other rows say once, few or many, or leave the size out.

>TRBJ2-5|-|TRBV7-9|-
CASSFARRYQETQYF
TGTGCCAGCAGCTTTGCCAGGCGATATCAAGAGACCCAGTACTTC
>TRBJ2-6|-|TRBV27|-
CASSLIGGPGANVLTF
TGTGCCAGCAGTTTAATCGGGGGGCCTGGGGCCAACGTCCTGACTTTC
>TRBJ2-7|TRBD2|TRBV5-1|-
CASSLTLLAGVREQYF
TGCGCCAGCAGCTTAACATTACTAGCGGGAGTAAGGGAGCAGTACTTC
>TRBJ2-1|TRBD1|TRBV7-2|-
CASSLVSGTGKFGQFF
TGTGCCAGCAGCTTAGTCTCCGGGACAGGGAAATTTGGGCAGTTCTTC
>TRBJ2-7|TRBD2|TRBV7-2|-
CASSSGGVRSYEQYF
TGTGCCAGCAGCTCGGGGGGTGTGAGGTCCTACGAGCAGTACTTC
>TRBJ1-3|-|TRBV20-1|-
CSARKGNTIYF
TGCAGTGCTAGGAAGGGGAACACCATATATTTT
>TRBJ2-3|TRBD2|TRBV19|few
CASSQTSGGNTDTQYF
TGTGCCAGTAGTCAAACTAGCGGAGGAAACACAGATACGCAGTATTTT
>TRBJ2-7|-|TRBV4-3|-
CASSRNQGSEQYF
TGCGCCAGCAGCCGGAACCAGGGATCCGAGCAGTACTTC
>TRBJ2-2|-|TRBV15|-
CATSREVGGELFF
TGTGCCACCAGTCGGGAAGTCGGCGGGGAGCTGTTTTTT
>TRBJ1-6|TRBD1|TRBV6-5|-
CASRPDRGGSPLHF
TGTGCCAGCAGACCCGACAGGGGTGGCTCACCCCTCCACTTT
>TRBJ1-4|-|TRBV10-3|-
CAIRTETGHPRMGEKLFF
TGTGCCATCAGGACTGAGACAGGACATCCCCGAATGGGTGAAAAACTGTTTTTT
>TRBJ2-1|TRBD2|TRBV28|-
CASNYAGDLGEQFF
TGTGCCAGCAATTATGCGGGGGACTTAGGTGAGCAGTTCTTC
>TRBJ1-1|-|TRBV5-1|few
CASSPSAGMNTEAFF
TGCGCCAGCAGCCCATCCGCGGGTATGAACACTGAAGCTTTCTTT
>TRBJ2-5|TRBD1|TRBV7-8|-
CASTRTGSQETQYF
TGTGCCAGTACACGGACAGGTAGCCAAGAGACCCAGTACTTC
>TRBJ2-7|TRBD2|TRBV11-3|-
CASSYALLAGEQYF
TGTGCCAGCAGCTATGCCCTTCTAGCGGGCGAGCAGTACTTC
>TRBJ2-7|-|TRBV10-3|few
CAISDRASTGEQYF
TGTGCCATCAGCGACCGGGCCTCTACAGGGGAGCAGTACTTC
>TRBJ2-5|TRBD1|TRBV5-4|-
CASSLSTGGETQYF
TGTGCCAGCAGCTTGTCGACAGGGGGCGAGACCCAGTACTTC
>TRBJ2-2|TRBD1|TRBV18|few
CASTPGQITGELFF
TGTGCCAGCACACCGGGACAGATCACCGGGGAGCTGTTTTTT
>TRBJ2-2|-|TRBV5-1|-
CASSLGSSGTGELFF
TGCGCCAGCAGCTTGGGGTCGAGCGGCACCGGGGAGCTGTTTTTT
>TRBJ2-7|TRBD2|TRBV7-8|once
CASSLALTSGAYYEQYF
TGTGCCAGCAGCTTAGCGCTCACTAGCGGGGCTTACTACGAGCAGTACTTC
>TRBJ1-1|TRBD1|TRBV5-5|-
CASETGGGPMNTEAFF
TGTGCCAGCGAAACAGGGGGAGGCCCCATGAACACTGAAGCTTTCTTT
>TRBJ2-7|-|TRBV6-5|-
CASRTGLAYEQYF
TGTGCCAGCAGGACCGGACTGGCCTACGAGCAGTACTTC
>TRBJ1-4|TRBD1|TRBV5-4|-
CASSQRQGQGEKLFF
TGTGCCAGCAGCCAGCGACAGGGGCAAGGAGAAAAACTGTTTTTT
>TRBJ1-3|TRBD1|TRBV19|-
CASSGDSYSGNTIYF
TGTGCCAGTAGTGGGGACAGCTACTCTGGAAACACCATATATTTT
>TRBJ2-1|-|TRBV11-3|-
CASSSVGGPHNEQFF
TGTGCCAGCAGCTCAGTCGGGGGGCCCCACAATGAGCAGTTCTTC
>TRBJ1-2|-|TRBV6-1|-
CASNLGYYGYTF
TGTGCCAGCAACTTGGGCTACTATGGCTACACCTTC
>TRBJ1-2|TRBD1|TRBV4-3|few
CASSQQQGAGYGYTF
TGCGCCAGCAGCCAGCAACAGGGGGCAGGCTATGGCTACACCTTC
>TRBJ1-4|-|TRBV5-8|-
CASSLSGRAEKLFF
TGTGCCAGCAGCTTGAGCGGGCGCGCTGAAAAACTGTTTTTT
>TRBJ2-7|TRBD1|TRBV4-3|few
CASSRRTGNEQYF
TGCGCCAGCAGCCGAAGGACAGGGAACGAGCAGTACTTC
>TRBJ1-2|TRBD1|TRBV7-8|few
CASSPRGQLYGYTF
TGTGCCAGCAGCCCCAGGGGGCAGCTCTATGGCTACACCTTC
>TRBJ2-5|TRBD2|TRBV9|-
CASSPSAGGGTQYF
TGTGCCAGCAGCCCGTCAGCGGGGGGAGGGACCCAGTACTTC
>TRBJ2-5|TRBD1|TRBV7-2|-
CASSLGTGLGETQYF
TGTGCCAGCAGCCTCGGGACAGGGCTGGGGGAGACCCAGTACTTC
>TRBJ2-7|-|TRBV28|-
CASITTSYEQYF
TGTGCCAGCATCACTACCTCCTACGAGCAGTACTTC
>TRBJ2-3|TRBD2|TRBV7-2|-
CASSLFSGTGWSDTQYF
TGTGCCAGCAGCTTATTTAGCGGGACGGGATGGTCAGATACGCAGTATTTT
>TRBJ2-7|-|TRBV18|once
CASGSGVRSYEQYF
TGTGCCAGTGGGTCGGGAGTTCGATCCTACGAGCAGTACTTC
>TRBJ2-7|TRBD2|TRBV2|-
CASTPFGGGPYEQYF
TGTGCCAGCACTCCGTTCGGGGGGGGCCCCTACGAGCAGTACTTC
>TRBJ1-1|TRBD1|TRBV7-2|once
CASSLRDRNTEAFF
TGTGCCAGCAGTTTGAGGGACAGAAACACTGAAGCTTTCTTT
>TRBJ1-4|-|TRBV9|-
CASSVGTPQHEKLFF
TGTGCCAGCAGCGTAGGGACTCCACAACATGAAAAACTGTTTTTT